The 17 T cell receptor beta chains listed next were all sequenced from one sample in a study of T-cell reconstitution after alpha-beta-depleted transplantation in children. Preparation of the TCRbeta library was carried out with unique molecular identifiers. TCRdb recomputed calls from the PCR reads with MiXCR, one row per CDR3 protein. The sample records about 470,000 distinct CDR3 sequences, about 45% being singletons. Material: PBMCs, obtained before TCRalphabeta/CD19-depleted stem cell transplant. The receptors were sampled from a girl aged 2-10 years with aplastic anemia, due to receive a stem cell transplant.

This rearrangement joins TRBV21-1 to TRBJ2-4; the table's TRBD1 call for D was not verified on the DNA. TRBV21-1 is termed a pseudogene. This CDR3 is built from 18 residues. The CDR3 protein is CASRDSPRLKPAKNIQYF. Here the CDR3 DNA reads TGTGCCAGCAGGGACAGCCCAAGATTAAAGCCCGCCAAAAACATTCAGTACTTC.

The chain links TRBV12-3 or TRBV12-4 to TRBJ2-7; D gene uncertain. The length of the CDR3 is 13 residues. V was cut by 1 base and J by 6 bases, with 10 bases left in between. As DNA, the CDR3 is TGTGCCAGCAGTTTAGACTCCCTGAGCGAGCAGTACTTC. Encoded protein: CASSLDSLSEQYF.

The table lists this clonotype with a count of one. This chain uses TRBV11-2 with TRBJ1-3; D not resolved. V was clipped by 1 base and J by 0 bases, with 13 bases between them. Germline-derived CDR1 and CDR2 are SGHAT and FQNNGV. The CDR3 has 17 amino acids. DNA for the CDR3: TGTGCCAGCAGCTTAGTAGAGCCTCCAAGCTCTGGAAACACCATATATTTT. Amino acid sequence: CASSLVEPPSSGNTIYF.

This clonotype was seen more than once but under ten times. The V and J genes are TRBV20-1 and TRBJ2-7, with D possibly TRBD2 on 5 matching bases. The CDR3 totals 15 residues. Per the germline V gene, CDR1 is DFQATT and CDR2 is SNEGSKA (reference sequence). V lost 0 bases and J lost 4, with 16 bases in between. In DNA, the CDR3 is TGCAGTGCTAGAGATTCGTACGCGGGCGGATACGAGCAGTACTTC. Translated: CSARDSYAGGYEQYF.

The chain employs TRBV20-1 and TRBJ1-2, with D possibly matching TRBD1 (6 bases). V lost 2 bases, J lost 8 bases, and 9 bases lay in between. The CDR3 is 11 residues long. Per germline, CDR1 DFQATT and CDR2 SNEGSKA (reference sequence). CDR3 protein: CSARRTEGYTF. The CDR3 coding sequence is TGCAGTGCTAGACGGACAGAGGGCTACACCTTC.

The rearrangement links TRBV28 to TRBJ2-7, with D possibly TRBD2 on 6 matching bases. V lost 8 bases, J lost 0 bases, and 17 bases lay in between. CDR1 is MDHEN and CDR2 is SYDVKM in the germline V gene. This CDR3 spans 15 amino acids. The CDR3 sequence is CASCLARGISYEQYF. CDR3 nucleotides: TGTGCCAGCTGCCTGGCCCGGGGGATCTCCTACGAGCAGTACTTC.

The chain combines TRBV9 with TRBJ2-1, with 13 bases identical to TRBD2. J was trimmed by 6 bases and V by 3 bases; bases with no gene match: 6. The germline CDR1 and CDR2 sequences are SGDLS and YYNGEE. This CDR3 is 16 amino acids long. The CDR3 loop reads CASSDLGTSGANEQFF. The CDR3 DNA follows: TGTGCCAGCAGCGACCTCGGGACTAGCGGGGCCAATGAGCAGTTCTTC.

This chain links TRBV10-3 with TRBJ1-1; D not certain. The germline CDR1 and CDR2 sequences are ENHRY and SYGVKD. Trimming removed 4 bases from V and 4 bases from J, with 10 bases in between. This CDR3 has 13 amino acids. CDR3 nucleotides: TGTGCCATCAGTGGTAGGGCAAGCACTGAAGCTTTCTTT. Protein sequence: CAISGRASTEAFF.

This clonotype was counted ten times or more. This chain links TRBV20-1 with TRBJ2-5; 9 bases match TRBD1. CDR1 and CDR2 (germline): DFQATT, SNEGSKA (reference sequence). The CDR3 sequence is 15 residues long. After removal of 6 bases from V and 5 bases from J, the junction contained 13 bases not matched to a gene. CDR3 sequence: CSAPPAGTGRETQYF. DNA of the CDR3: TGCAGTGCACCACCCGCCGGGACAGGGCGTGAGACCCAGTACTTC.

V and J are TRBV7-8 and TRBJ1-2; the D is unclear. Germline V gives CDR1 SGHVS, CDR2 FQNEAQ. V lost 0 bases and J lost 3, with 14 bases in between. The CDR3 covers 16 residues. The CDR3 nucleotides read TGTGCCAGCAGCTTAGCGCGTCAGCTAAGGGACTATGGCTACACCTTC. This gives the protein CASSLARQLRDYGYTF.

This clonotype has just a few counts. This may stem from a read error, because a much larger clone lies one nucleotide away. V and J are TRBV4-3 and TRBJ1-4; a weak D match, TRBD1 (5 bases). Per germline, CDR1 LGHNA and CDR2 YSLEER. V shed 2 bases and J shed 4 bases, with 14 bases lying between them. The CDR3 runs 16 residues. In DNA, the CDR3 is TGCGCCAGCAGCCAACAGGGTTCCCCAAATAATGAAAAACTGTTTTTT. This codes for CASSQQGSPNNEKLFF.

The V and J genes are TRBV7-9 and TRBJ2-1, with D maybe TRBD1 (5 bases). The CDR3 contains 13 residues. The germline gives CDR1 SEHNR, CDR2 FQNEAQ (reference sequence). Trimming left V 4 bases short and J 10 bases short, with 14 bases between. In DNA, the CDR3 is TGTGCCAGCAGCTCGACAGAGGCGGCCGAGCAGTTCTTC. It is translated as CASSSTEAAEQFF. Using reference TRBV7-9 and TRBJ2-1 for the parts outside the CDR3, the full variable domain is DTGVSQNPRHKITKRGQNVTFRCDPISEHNRLYWYRQTLGQGPEFLTYFQNEAQLEKSRLLSDRFSAERPKGSFSTLEIQRTEQGDSAMYLCASSSTEAAEQFFGPGTRLTVL.

This clonotype was recorded a few times. The chain employs TRBV28 and TRBJ1-3; D gene uncertain. CDR3 size: 17 residues. The germline CDR1 and CDR2 sequences are MDHEN and SYDVKM. V was trimmed by 3 bases and J by 0 bases, leaving 15 bases between them. CDR3 bases: TGTGCCAGCAGTTTCACGATTACAGTGAGCTCTGGAAACACCATATATTTT. As protein: CASSFTITVSSGNTIYF.

The chain joins TRBV2 to TRBJ2-7, with D perhaps matching TRBD1 or TRBD2 (5 bases each). CDR3 length equals 14 residues. The V gene's germline CDR1 is SNHLY and CDR2 FYNNEI. Trimming shortened V by 9 bases and J by 0 bases, and 15 bases separated the two germline ends. In DNA, the CDR3 is TGTGCCAGTACCGGGACGAACCTCTCCTACGAGCAGTACTTC. It is translated as CASTGTNLSYEQYF.

This clonotype was seen many times. V usage is TRBV11-2 and J usage is TRBJ2-1; no definite D call. The CDR3 contains 15 residues. Deletions cut 0 bases from V and 6 bases from J, with 12 bases between. The germline gives CDR1 SGHAT, CDR2 FQNNGV. The CDR3 region is CASSLDPSSSNEQFF. In nucleotides, the CDR3 is TGTGCCAGCAGCTTAGATCCGAGCAGCAGCAATGAGCAGTTCTTC. The full variable domain, completed using reference TRBV11-2 and TRBJ2-1, is EAGVAQSPRYKIIEKRQSVAFWCNPISGHATLYWYQQILGQGPKLLIQFQNNGVVDDSQLPKDRFSAERLKGVDSTLKIQPAKLEDSAVYLCASSLDPSSSNEQFFGPGTRLTVL.

The rearrangement joins TRBV29-1 to TRBJ2-5; 7 positions agree with TRBD2. Trimming cost V 6 bases and J 5 bases; bases outside gene matches: 12. Looked up from germline, CDR1 is SQVTM and CDR2 is ANQGSEA. This CDR3 has 14 amino acids. DNA of the CDR3: TGCAGCGTCGACCCACCGGGAGGTGTGGAGACCCAGTACTTC. Amino acids: CSVDPPGGVETQYF.

The chain uses TRBV6-1 and TRBJ1-2; TRBD1 is a possible D gene (6 bases). The CDR3 loop spans 15 amino acids. The V gene lost 2 bases and the J gene lost 9 bases, with 19 bases spanning the gap. Germline values: CDR1 MNHNS, CDR2 SASEGT. As DNA, the CDR3 is TGTGCCAGCAGTGAACAGTCTGTTGGACAGCGACGCTACACCTTC. As protein: CASSEQSVGQRRYTF.